The present T cell receptor (beta chain) was sequenced within a study of blood T cell repertoires in COVID-19. Study background: Samples of COVID-19 (acute and convalescent) were obtained from the United States, Italy and Spain. PBMCs, B-cell-depleted T cells, or T cells provided the cDNA or gDNA that made up the material.

In the original workflow: It was from reference gene primer amplification that nucleated cell counts were estimated. Clones were sequenced by immunoSEQ multiplex PCR, and TCRdb holds only the in-frame ones, with some missing. V and J calls and clone size are copied from that table; D and trimming were computed from the DNA. In the table there are about 150,000 clones, approximately 82% of which are singletons. As for this clone: This specimen includes other DNA sequences encoding the same CDR3.

The receptor was isolated from a woman between 45 and 60 years old in a cohort sampled during active or convalescent COVID-19. The sample taken for sequencing was peripheral blood.

The CDR3 here is CASSPRDMNTEAFF. For the CDR3, the DNA is TGTGCCAGCTCACCCCGGGACATGAACACTGAAGCTTTCTTT. The rearrangement links TRBV18 to TRBJ1-1, with D possibly TRBD1 on 6 matching bases. The CDR3 contains 14 residues. The germline V gene encodes CDR1 KGHSH and CDR2 LQKENI. V lost 3 bases and J lost 0, with 8 bases in between.